Listed here are 25 T cell receptor beta chains from one sample, sequenced in a study of blood T cell repertoires in COVID-19 (TCRdb year 2020). The method was the immunoSEQ multiplex PCR assay. TCRdb provides this immuneACCESS table in a form limited to in-frame rearrangements. Some clones are lacking; in checked studies, under half of them reflect an unresolved V gene, and why the rest are absent is not known. The sample table records under 250,000 clones; 83% of these occur just once. Approximately 4% of the sample belongs to the ten largest clones. The specimen sequenced was PBMCs or T cells enriched from blood (not recorded which). The receptors originated from a woman in her thirties or forties who had been exposed to COVID-19.

The chain uses TRBV28 and TRBJ2-1; no reliable D call. The germline gives CDR1 MDHEN, CDR2 SYDVKM. V lost 3 bases to trimming and J lost 0 bases, with 9 bases between them. CDR3 length: 15 residues. The CDR3 protein is CASSFGQRSYNEQFF. Written as DNA, the CDR3 is TGTGCCAGCAGTTTTGGCCAACGCTCCTACAATGAGCAGTTCTTC.

This clone showed up just a few times. The V call is TRBV7-5, the J call TRBJ1-3. TRBV7-5 is reported as a pseudogene. This CDR3 spans 16 amino acids. Written as DNA, the CDR3 is TGTGCCAGAAGCTTATGGAGGGGTCCCAGGGCCGGCACCATATATTTT. This codes for CARSLWRGPRAGTIYF.

J is TRBJ1-4 and V is TRBV2, with 9 bases fitting TRBD1. CDR1 and CDR2 (germline): SNHLY, FYNNEI. Germline trimming cut 8 bases from V and 8 bases from J; bases unmatched to any gene: 9. The CDR3 sequence is 14 residues long. The CDR3 DNA is TGTGCCAGCGCCTGGAGACAGGGGGACGAAAAACTGTTTTTT. Protein sequence: CASAWRQGDEKLFF.

The V and J genes are TRBV9 and TRBJ2-1; D gene unclear. Germline lookup yields CDR1 SGDLS and CDR2 YYNGEE. V lost 0 bases and J 3 bases, leaving 10 bases between the germline ends. The CDR3 is 15 residues long. The CDR3 DNA is TGTGCCAGCAGCGTAGGTGGGCAGAGCTACAATGAGCAGTTCTTC. This translates into CASSVGGQSYNEQFF.

The chain recombines TRBV5-1 with TRBJ2-5; 10 bases are a match to TRBD2. The germline CDR1 and CDR2 sequences are SGHRS and YFSETQ. Trimming cost V 4 bases and J 2 bases; bases outside gene matches: 2. The CDR3 sequence is 14 residues long. The chain's CDR3 is CASSSSGGQETQYF. CDR3 nucleotide sequence: TGCGCCAGCAGCAGTAGCGGGGGGCAAGAGACCCAGTACTTC.

J is TRBJ1-5 and V is TRBV27; 8 bases agree with TRBD1. The length of the CDR3 is 13 residues. Germline values: CDR1 MNHEY, CDR2 SMNVEV (reference sequence). Unmatched junction bases numbered 4, after V lost 3 bases and J lost 9 bases. This chain's CDR3 is CASSFDRGGPQHF. The CDR3 DNA sequence: TGTGCCAGCAGTTTCGACAGGGGCGGGCCCCAGCATTTT.

This chain uses TRBV29-1 with TRBJ1-2; the match to TRBD1 covers 9 bases. The CDR3 runs 13 residues. With V trimmed by 7 bases and J by 3 bases, 6 bases remained unmatched. CDR1 is SQVTM, CDR2 ANQGSEA, per germline. CDR3 protein: CSADRGGDYGYTF. The CDR3 nucleotides are TGCAGCGCCGACAGGGGGGGTGACTATGGCTACACCTTC.

This sequence joins TRBV19 and TRBJ2-1, with TRBD1 matching over 9 bases. Germline CDR1 and CDR2: LNHDA and SQIVND (reference sequence). This CDR3 spans 16 amino acids. V shed 5 bases, J shed 9 bases, and the junction held 14 bases outside the gene matches. The CDR3 bases are TGTGCCAGTAGTTCCCTACAGGGGGCTCCAGGGACTGAGCAGTTCTTC. This gives the protein CASSSLQGAPGTEQFF.

The chain recombines TRBV9 with TRBJ2-1, with 10 bases lining up with TRBD2. CDR1 and CDR2 (germline): SGDLS, YYNGEE. The CDR3 has 16 amino acids. Trimming removed 4 bases from V and 8 bases from J; junction bases left unmatched: 12. CDR3 residues: CASSRTSGTSAHEQFF. CDR3 in DNA: TGTGCCAGCAGCCGCACCTCCGGGACTAGCGCACATGAGCAGTTCTTC.

In DNA, the CDR3 is TGCAGCGTTGTTAGCGGGGGTCTCTCCTACGAGCAGTACTTC. Translation gives CSVVSGGLSYEQYF. The chain carries TRBV29-1 and TRBJ2-7; 9 bases align to TRBD2. The CDR3 has 14 residues. Trimming cost V 4 bases and J 0 bases; bases outside gene matches: 4. CDR1 and CDR2 from the germline V gene are SQVTM and ANQGSEA.

This clone was counted a few times. CDR3 DNA: TGTGCCAGCAGCCCACTCCTAGGAAAAGGTAGCACTGAAGCTTTCTTT. It specifies CASSPLLGKGSTEAFF. The rearrangement links TRBV3-1 (or the pseudogene TRBV3-2) to TRBJ1-1; D gene ambiguous. The germline gives CDR1 LGHDT, CDR2 YNNKEL (reference sequence). V was clipped by 4 bases and J by 4 bases, with 19 bases between them. This CDR3 region has 16 residues.

The gene calls are TRBV28 and TRBJ2-2, with 9 bases aligning to TRBD2. In germline, CDR1 is MDHEN, CDR2 SYDVKM. J gave up 8 bases and V 6 bases, and 13 bases lay outside the gene matches. The CDR3 runs 16 residues. The CDR3 DNA reads TGTGCCAGCAGCACTGCGGGGGGGGCTTTTTTTGGGGAGCTGTTTTTT. This codes for CASSTAGGAFFGELFF.

The rearrangement uses TRBV14 and TRBJ1-2, with TRBD1 matching over 7 bases. The germline V gene encodes CDR1 SGHDN and CDR2 FVKESK. The J segment lost 4 bases and the V segment lost 4 bases, leaving 12 bases of the junction unmatched. CDR3 length: 16 amino acids. DNA of the CDR3: TGTGCCAGCAGCCGAAGAACCGGGACAGAAAGCTATGGCTACACCTTC. Translating it yields CASSRRTGTESYGYTF. The entire variable domain, with the rest obtained from reference TRBV14 and TRBJ1-2, is as follows: EAGVTQFPSHSVIEKGQTVTLRCDPISGHDNLYWYRRVMGKEIKFLLHFVKESKQDESGMPNNRFLAERTGGTYSTLKVQPAELEDSGVYFCASSRRTGTESYGYTFGSGTRLTVV.

This rearrangement joins TRBV3-1 (or the pseudogene TRBV3-2) to TRBJ1-4; 7 nucleotides line up with TRBD1. Germline trimming cut 1 base from V and 6 bases from J; bases unmatched to any gene: 5. CDR3 size: 15 residues. Germline-derived CDR1 and CDR2 are LGHDT and YNNKEL (reference sequence). CDR3 residues: CASSQAGGFDEKLFF. CDR3 bases: TGTGCCAGCAGCCAAGCAGGGGGGTTCGATGAAAAACTGTTTTTT.

The chain couples TRBV7-3 to TRBJ1-2; the D gene is possibly TRBD1 (6 bases). CDR1 and CDR2 (germline): SGHTA, FQGTGA. CDR3 length: 14 residues. V was shortened by 0 bases and J by 5 bases, with 10 bases between the two germline ends. The CDR3 here is CASSLTRTEYGYTF. The CDR3 DNA is TGTGCCAGCAGCTTAACCCGGACAGAGTATGGCTACACCTTC.

V usage is TRBV28 and J usage is TRBJ2-3, with a possible D match to TRBD2 (6 bases). Germline V gives CDR1 MDHEN, CDR2 SYDVKM. The CDR3 spans 15 residues. The V end was cut by 5 bases, the J end by 1 base, with 13 bases between. Here the CDR3 DNA reads TGTGCCAGCAGTCCAAGCGGGCCCGGCACAGATACGCAGTATTTT. It codes for CASSPSGPGTDTQYF.

The chain has TRBV5-4 and TRBJ1-1; a weak D match, TRBD1 (6 bases). With 4 bases removed from V and 1 base from J, the gap between germline ends came to 11 bases. The CDR3 loop spans 14 amino acids. Germline loops: CDR1 SGHNT, CDR2 YYREEE (reference sequence). CDR3 nucleotide sequence: TGTGCCAGCAGCACCGGACAGTGGAACACTGAAGCTTTCTTT. It is translated as CASSTGQWNTEAFF.

This rearrangement joins TRBV7-8 to TRBJ2-3; TRBD2 aligns across 7 bases. V lost 5 bases, J lost 2 bases, and 16 bases stayed unmatched. Germline lookup yields CDR1 SGHVS and CDR2 FQNEAQ. The CDR3 consists of 18 residues. Written as DNA, the CDR3 is TGTGCCAGCAGCCCGAACCTCCTAGCGGTAACACACACAGATACGCAGTATTTT. This gives the protein CASSPNLLAVTHTDTQYF.

The chain employs TRBV9 and TRBJ2-2; perhaps TRBD2 as D (5 bases). Germline assignment: CDR1 SGDLS and CDR2 YYNGEE. CDR3 length: 12 amino acids. V was cut by 2 bases and J by 10 bases, with 9 bases left in between. The CDR3 DNA sequence: TGTGCCAGCAGCGTCGGGGTGAAGGAGCTGTTTTTT. It translates to CASSVGVKELFF. The variable domain in full, with the rest retrieved from reference TRBV9 and TRBJ2-2, is DSGVTQTPKHLITATGQRVTLRCSPRSGDLSVYWYQQSLDQGLQFLIQYYNGEERAKGNILERFSAQQFPDLHSELNLSSLELGDSALYFCASSVGVKELFFGEGSRLTVL.

The chain carries TRBV15 and TRBJ2-3; D is unclear. Germline loops: CDR1 LNHNV, CDR2 YYDKDF (reference sequence). This CDR3 has 14 residues. The V gene lost 1 base and the J gene lost 6 bases, with 11 bases spanning the gap. The CDR3 nucleotides read TGTGCCACCAGCAGAGCACAGAGAATGGATACGCAGTATTTT. Translated: CATSRAQRMDTQYF.

The chain combines TRBV6-5 with TRBJ2-7; TRBD1 might be the D (7 bases). This CDR3 has 15 amino acids. The V end was cut by 6 bases, the J end by 5 bases, with 20 bases between. Germline assignment: CDR1 MNHEY and CDR2 SVGAGI. The CDR3 nucleotides read TGTGCCAGCAGGGACACAGGGGCGTGGGGGGACGAGCAGTACTTC. This gives the protein CASRDTGAWGDEQYF.

This chain uses TRBV2 with TRBJ1-3, with 12 bases matching TRBD1. V was clipped by 8 bases and J by 2 bases; unmatched bases: 4. The CDR3 has 15 residues. Germline V lookup: CDR1 SNHLY, CDR2 FYNNEI. In DNA form, the CDR3 reads TGTGCCAGCCGAGGGACAGGGGGCCCTGGAAACACCATATATTTT. Translating gives CASRGTGGPGNTIYF. Variable domain in full (rest from reference TRBV2 and TRBJ1-3): EPEVTQTPSHQVTQMGQEVILRCVPISNHLYFYWYRQILGQKVEFLVSFYNNEISEKSEIFDDQFSVERPDGSNFTLKIRSTKLEDSAMYFCASRGTGGPGNTIYFGEGSWLTVV.

The gene calls are TRBV27 and TRBJ2-1; 14 bases agree with TRBD2. V shed 5 bases, J shed 0 bases, and the junction held 6 bases outside the gene matches. Germline-derived CDR1 and CDR2 are MNHEY and SMNVEV (reference sequence). CDR3 length equals 18 residues. The CDR3 here is CASSARTSGGRSYNEQFF. The CDR3 nucleotides are TGTGCCAGCAGTGCCCGGACTAGCGGGGGGCGCTCCTACAATGAGCAGTTCTTC.

V and J are TRBV18 and TRBJ2-3, with 11 bases that match TRBD2. The J segment lost 2 bases and the V segment lost 1 base, leaving 2 bases of the junction unmatched. Germline V gene sequence: CDR1 KGHSH, CDR2 LQKENI. The CDR3 extends over 16 amino acids. The CDR3 here is CASSPRSGGATDTQYF. The CDR3 nucleotides are TGTGCCAGCTCACCACGTAGCGGGGGGGCCACAGATACGCAGTATTTT.

The chain joins TRBV2 to TRBJ2-7; 8 bases line up with TRBD2. The CDR3 extends over 14 amino acids. V gave up 6 bases and J gave up 9 bases; unmatched junction bases: 13. Germline values: CDR1 SNHLY, CDR2 FYNNEI. The CDR3 loop reads CASSPGAGGKGQYF. The CDR3 bases are TGTGCCAGCAGCCCCGGCGCGGGGGGCAAGGGGCAGTACTTC.